This T cell receptor (beta chain) derives from a study of blood T cell repertoires in COVID-19. As for the study in general: Acute and convalescent COVID-19 samples came from the United States, Italy and Spain. Sources were T cells, B-cell-depleted T cells, or PBMCs; the material itself was cDNA or gDNA.

CDR1 and CDR2 (germline): SGHAT, FQNNGV. Trimming cost V 1 base and J 5 bases, with 5 bases left between them. The CDR3 spans 12 residues. Assay used: immunoSEQ multiplex PCR; TCRdb lists only in-frame clones, some missing. The repertoire holds 250,000 or so clones, 75% to 85% seen once, with around 5.9% in the top ten. The sequence derives from a human donor in a cohort sampled during active COVID-19. The sample comprised peripheral blood. The J gene is TRBJ1-1, the V gene TRBV11-2; the D is unclear. The CDR3 here is CASSLGATEAFF. DNA for the CDR3: TGTGCCAGCAGCTTAGGCGCGACTGAAGCTTTCTTT.